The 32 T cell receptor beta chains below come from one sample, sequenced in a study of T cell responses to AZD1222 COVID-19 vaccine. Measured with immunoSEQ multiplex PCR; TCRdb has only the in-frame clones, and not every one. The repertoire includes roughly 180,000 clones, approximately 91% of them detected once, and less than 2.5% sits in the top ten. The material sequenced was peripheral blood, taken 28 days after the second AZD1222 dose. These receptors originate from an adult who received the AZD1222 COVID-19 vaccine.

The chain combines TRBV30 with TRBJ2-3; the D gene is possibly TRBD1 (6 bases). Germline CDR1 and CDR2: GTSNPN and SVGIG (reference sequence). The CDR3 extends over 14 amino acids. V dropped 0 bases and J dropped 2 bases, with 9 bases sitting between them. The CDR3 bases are TGTGCCTGGAGTGTTACAGGGTTCACAGATACGCAGTATTTT. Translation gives CAWSVTGFTDTQYF.

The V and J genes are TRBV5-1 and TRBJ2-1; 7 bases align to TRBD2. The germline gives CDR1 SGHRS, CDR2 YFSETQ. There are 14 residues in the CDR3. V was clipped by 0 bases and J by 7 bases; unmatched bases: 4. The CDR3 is CASSLGNSGNEQFF. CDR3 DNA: TGCGCCAGCAGCTTGGGGAATAGCGGGAATGAGCAGTTCTTC.

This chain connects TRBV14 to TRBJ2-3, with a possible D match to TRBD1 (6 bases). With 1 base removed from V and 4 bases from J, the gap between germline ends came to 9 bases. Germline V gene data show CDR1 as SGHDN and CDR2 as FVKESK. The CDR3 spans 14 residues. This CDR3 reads CASSQGRTADTQYF. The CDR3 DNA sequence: TGTGCCAGCAGCCAAGGACGGACAGCAGATACGCAGTATTTT.

The CDR3 coding sequence is TGCGCCAGCAGCTCGGTGGGACCCTACGAGCAGTACTTC. The encoded protein is CASSSVGPYEQYF. The chain is built from TRBV5-1 and TRBJ2-7, with D perhaps assigned TRBD1 or TRBD2 (5 bases each). The CDR3 is 13 residues long. CDR1 SGHRS and CDR2 YFSETQ come from the germline V gene. Trimming stripped 3 bases from V and 2 bases from J, with 9 bases between. The entire variable domain, with the rest obtained from reference TRBV5-1 and TRBJ2-7, is as follows: KAGVTQTPRYLIKTRGQQVTLSCSPISGHRSVSWYQQTPGQGLQFLFEYFSETQRNKGNFPGRFSGRQFSNSRSEMNVSTLELGDSALYLCASSSVGPYEQYFGPGTRLTVT.

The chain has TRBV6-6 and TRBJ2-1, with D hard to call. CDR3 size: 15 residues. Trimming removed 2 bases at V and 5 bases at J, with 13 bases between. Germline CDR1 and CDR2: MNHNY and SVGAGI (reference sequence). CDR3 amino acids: CASSYPHTENNEQFF. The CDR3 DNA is TGTGCCAGCAGTTACCCCCACACGGAGAACAATGAGCAGTTCTTC.

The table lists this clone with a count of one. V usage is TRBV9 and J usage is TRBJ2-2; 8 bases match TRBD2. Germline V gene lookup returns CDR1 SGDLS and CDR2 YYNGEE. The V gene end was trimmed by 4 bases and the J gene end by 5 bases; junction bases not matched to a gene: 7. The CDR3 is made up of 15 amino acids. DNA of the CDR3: TGTGCCAGCAGCCCCGGGACTAGGGGGACCGGGGAGCTGTTTTTT. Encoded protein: CASSPGTRGTGELFF.

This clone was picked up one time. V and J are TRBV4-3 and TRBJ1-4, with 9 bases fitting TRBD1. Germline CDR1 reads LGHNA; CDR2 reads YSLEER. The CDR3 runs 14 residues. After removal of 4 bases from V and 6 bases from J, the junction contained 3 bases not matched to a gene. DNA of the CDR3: TGCGCCAGCAGCCTAGGGACAGGGTATGAAAAACTGTTTTTT. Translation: CASSLGTGYEKLFF.

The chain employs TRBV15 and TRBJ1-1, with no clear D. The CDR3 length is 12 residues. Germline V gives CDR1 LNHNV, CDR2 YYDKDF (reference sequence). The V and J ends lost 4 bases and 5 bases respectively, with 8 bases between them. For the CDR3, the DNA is TGTGCCACCAGCATCGGGGAGACTGAAGCTTTCTTT. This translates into CATSIGETEAFF. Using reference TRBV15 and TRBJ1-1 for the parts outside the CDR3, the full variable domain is DAMVIQNPRYQVTQFGKPVTLSCSQTLNHNVMYWYQQKSSQAPKLLFHYYDKDFNNEADTPDNFQSRRPNTSFCFLDIRSPGLGDTAMYLCATSIGETEAFFGQGTRLTVV.

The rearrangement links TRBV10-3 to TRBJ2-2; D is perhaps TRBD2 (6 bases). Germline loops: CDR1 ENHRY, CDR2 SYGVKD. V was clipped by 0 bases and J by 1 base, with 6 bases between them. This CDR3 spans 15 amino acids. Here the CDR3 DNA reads TGTGCCATCAGTGAGTCGGGACTGAACACCGGGGAGCTGTTTTTT. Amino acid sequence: CAISESGLNTGELFF.

The DNA of the CDR3 is TGTGCCAGCAGCTTGTACGGGGGGGCTATGGAGACCCAGTACTTC. Residues: CASSLYGGAMETQYF. This chain links TRBV5-4 with TRBJ2-5, with 8 bases matching TRBD2. There are 15 residues in the CDR3. V was pared by 1 base and J by 5 bases, with 7 bases of the junction left unmatched. CDR1 and CDR2 (germline): SGHNT, YYREEE (reference sequence).

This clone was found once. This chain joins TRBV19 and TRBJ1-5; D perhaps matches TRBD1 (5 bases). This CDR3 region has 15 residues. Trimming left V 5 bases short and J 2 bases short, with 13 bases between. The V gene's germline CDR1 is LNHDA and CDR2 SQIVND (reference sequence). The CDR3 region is CASSVGRSRNQPQHF. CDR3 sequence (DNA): TGTGCCAGTAGTGTGGGACGGAGTCGCAATCAGCCCCAGCATTTT.

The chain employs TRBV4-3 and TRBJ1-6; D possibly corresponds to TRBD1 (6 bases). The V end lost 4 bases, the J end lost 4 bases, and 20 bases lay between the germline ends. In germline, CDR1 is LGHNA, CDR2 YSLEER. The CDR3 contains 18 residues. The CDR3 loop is CASSPYHPRQVYNSPLHF. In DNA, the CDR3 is TGCGCCAGCAGCCCCTACCATCCAAGACAGGTTTATAATTCACCCCTCCACTTT.

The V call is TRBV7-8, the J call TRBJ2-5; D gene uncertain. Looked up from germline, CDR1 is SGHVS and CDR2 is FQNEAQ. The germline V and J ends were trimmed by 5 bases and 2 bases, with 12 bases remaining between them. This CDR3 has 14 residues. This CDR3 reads CASSPSVLQETQYF. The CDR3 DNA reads TGTGCCAGCAGCCCATCGGTGCTGCAAGAGACCCAGTACTTC.

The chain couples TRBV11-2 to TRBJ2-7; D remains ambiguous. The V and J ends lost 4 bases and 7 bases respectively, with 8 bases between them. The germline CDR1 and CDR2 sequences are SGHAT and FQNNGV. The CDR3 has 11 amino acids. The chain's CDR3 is CASSYHREQYF. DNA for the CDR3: TGTGCCAGCAGCTATCATCGGGAGCAGTACTTC.

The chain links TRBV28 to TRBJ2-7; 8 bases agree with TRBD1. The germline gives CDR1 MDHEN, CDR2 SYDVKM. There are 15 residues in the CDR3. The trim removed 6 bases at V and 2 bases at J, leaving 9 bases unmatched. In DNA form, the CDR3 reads TGTGCCAGCAGGGGATCCGGGACAGGAGCCTACGAGCAGTACTTC. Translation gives CASRGSGTGAYEQYF.

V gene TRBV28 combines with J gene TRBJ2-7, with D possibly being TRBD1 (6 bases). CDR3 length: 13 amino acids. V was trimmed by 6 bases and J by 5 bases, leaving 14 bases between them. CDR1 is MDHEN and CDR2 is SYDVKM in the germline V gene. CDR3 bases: TGTGCCAGCAGGTCGAACAGGGAGAACGAGCAGTACTTC. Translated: CASRSNRENEQYF.

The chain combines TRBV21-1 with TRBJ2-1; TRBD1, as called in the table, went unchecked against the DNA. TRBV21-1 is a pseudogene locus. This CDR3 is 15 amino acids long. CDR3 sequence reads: CATPFLDIQYNEQFF. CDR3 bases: TGTGCCACCCCTTTTTTGGACATTCAATACAATGAGCAGTTCTTC.

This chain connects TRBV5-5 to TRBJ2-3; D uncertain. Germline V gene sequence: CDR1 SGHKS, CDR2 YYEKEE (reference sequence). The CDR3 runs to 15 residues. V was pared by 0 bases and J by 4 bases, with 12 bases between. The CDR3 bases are TGTGCCAGCAGCTTGGCGCTCGCGGAAGCAGATACGCAGTATTTT. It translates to CASSLALAEADTQYF.

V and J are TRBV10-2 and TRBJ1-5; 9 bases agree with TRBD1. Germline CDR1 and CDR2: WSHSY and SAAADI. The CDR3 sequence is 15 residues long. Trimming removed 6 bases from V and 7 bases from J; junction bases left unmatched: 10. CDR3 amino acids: CASSLQGAQGQPQHF. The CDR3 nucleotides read TGCGCCAGCAGCCTACAGGGGGCTCAGGGCCAGCCCCAGCATTTT.

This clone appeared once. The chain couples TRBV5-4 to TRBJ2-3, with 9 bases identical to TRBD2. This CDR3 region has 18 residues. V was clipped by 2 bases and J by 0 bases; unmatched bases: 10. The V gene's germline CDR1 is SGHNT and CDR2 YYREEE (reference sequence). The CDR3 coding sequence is TGTGCCAGCAGCTTAAGTAGCGGGGGTGTCTTTAGCACAGATACGCAGTATTTT. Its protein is CASSLSSGGVFSTDTQYF.

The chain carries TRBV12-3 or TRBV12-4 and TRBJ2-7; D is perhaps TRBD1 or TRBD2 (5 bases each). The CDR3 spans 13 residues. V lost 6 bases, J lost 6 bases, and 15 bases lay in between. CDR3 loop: CASRPGPRSEQYF. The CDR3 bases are TGTGCCAGCAGACCGGGACCAAGGAGCGAGCAGTACTTC.

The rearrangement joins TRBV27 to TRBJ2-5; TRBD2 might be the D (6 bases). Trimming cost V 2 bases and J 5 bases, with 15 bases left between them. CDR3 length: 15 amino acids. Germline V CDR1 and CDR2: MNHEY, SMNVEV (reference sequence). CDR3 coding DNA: TGTGCCAGCAGTTTAGGAGGGGCCAGGCGCGAGACCCAGTACTTC. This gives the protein CASSLGGARRETQYF.

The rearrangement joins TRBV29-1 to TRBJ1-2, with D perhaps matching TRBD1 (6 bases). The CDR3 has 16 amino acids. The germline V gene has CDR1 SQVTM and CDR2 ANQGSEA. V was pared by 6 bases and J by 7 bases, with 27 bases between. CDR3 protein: CSVLKSMGAPELGYTF. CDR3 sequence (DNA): TGCAGCGTCCTCAAAAGTATGGGGGCCCCAGAGCTTGGCTACACCTTC.

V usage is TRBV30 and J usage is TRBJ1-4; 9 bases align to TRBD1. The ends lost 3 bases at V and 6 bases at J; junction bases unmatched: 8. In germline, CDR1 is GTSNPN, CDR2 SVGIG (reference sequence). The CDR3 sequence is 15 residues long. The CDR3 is CAWRDRDRDHEKLFF. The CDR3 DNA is TGTGCCTGGAGGGATCGGGACAGGGACCATGAAAAACTGTTTTTT.

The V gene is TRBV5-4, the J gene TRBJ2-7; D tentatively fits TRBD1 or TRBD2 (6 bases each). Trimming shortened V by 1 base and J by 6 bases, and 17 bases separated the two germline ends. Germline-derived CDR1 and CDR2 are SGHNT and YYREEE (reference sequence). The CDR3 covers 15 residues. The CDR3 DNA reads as TGTGCCAGCAGCTTGCCCGGGGGCGTAAGCGTCGAGCAGTACTTC. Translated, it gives CASSLPGGVSVEQYF.

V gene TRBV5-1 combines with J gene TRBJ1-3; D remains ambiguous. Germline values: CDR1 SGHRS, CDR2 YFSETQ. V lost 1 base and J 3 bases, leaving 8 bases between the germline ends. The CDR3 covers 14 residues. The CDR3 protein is CASSLTDGGNTIYF. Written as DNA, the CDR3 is TGCGCCAGCAGCTTGACGGACGGTGGAAACACCATATATTTT. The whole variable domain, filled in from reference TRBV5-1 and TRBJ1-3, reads KAGVTQTPRYLIKTRGQQVTLSCSPISGHRSVSWYQQTPGQGLQFLFEYFSETQRNKGNFPGRFSGRQFSNSRSEMNVSTLELGDSALYLCASSLTDGGNTIYFGEGSWLTVV.

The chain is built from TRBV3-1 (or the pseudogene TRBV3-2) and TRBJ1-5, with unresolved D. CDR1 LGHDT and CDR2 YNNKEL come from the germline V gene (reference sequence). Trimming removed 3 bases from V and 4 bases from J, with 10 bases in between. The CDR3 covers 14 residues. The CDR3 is CASSHPGFNQPQHF. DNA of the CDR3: TGTGCCAGCAGCCACCCAGGTTTTAATCAGCCCCAGCATTTT.

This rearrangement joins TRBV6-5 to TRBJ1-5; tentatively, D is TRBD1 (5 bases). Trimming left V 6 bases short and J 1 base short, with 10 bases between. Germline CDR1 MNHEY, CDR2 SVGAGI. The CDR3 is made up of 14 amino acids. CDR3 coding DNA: TGTGCCAGCAGGCCTAGGGACAGCAATCAGCCCCAGCATTTT. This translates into CASRPRDSNQPQHF.

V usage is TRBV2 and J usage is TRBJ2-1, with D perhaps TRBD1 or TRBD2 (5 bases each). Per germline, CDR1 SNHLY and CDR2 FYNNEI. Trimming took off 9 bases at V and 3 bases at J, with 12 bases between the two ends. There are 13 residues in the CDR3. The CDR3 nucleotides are TGTGCCAGTATACGAGGGGTCTACAATGAGCAGTTCTTC. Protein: CASIRGVYNEQFF.

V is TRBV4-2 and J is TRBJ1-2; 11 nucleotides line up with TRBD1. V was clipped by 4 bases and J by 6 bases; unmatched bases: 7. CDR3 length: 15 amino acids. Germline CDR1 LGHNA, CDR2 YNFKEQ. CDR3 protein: CASSPGQGAVDGYTF. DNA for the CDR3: TGTGCCAGCAGCCCAGGACAGGGGGCCGTCGATGGCTACACCTTC.

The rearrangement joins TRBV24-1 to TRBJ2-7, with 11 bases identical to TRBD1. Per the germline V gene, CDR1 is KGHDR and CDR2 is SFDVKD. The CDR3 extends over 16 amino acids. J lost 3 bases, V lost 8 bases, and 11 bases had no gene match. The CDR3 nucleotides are TGTGCCACCAACGGAACCCTGGGACAGGGGGACTACGAGCAGTACTTC. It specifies CATNGTLGQGDYEQYF.

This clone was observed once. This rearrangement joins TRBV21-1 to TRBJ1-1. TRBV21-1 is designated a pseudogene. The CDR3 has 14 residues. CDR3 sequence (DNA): TGTGCCAGCCGGGAGGGGGACCGGAACACTGAAGCTTTCTTT. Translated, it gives CASREGDRNTEAFF.